This T cell receptor beta chain emerged from a study of T cell responses to AZD1222 COVID-19 vaccine. For the study at large: Second doses were pooled across both intervals (about 4 or about 12 weeks). The study, taken as a whole, reports: Among the donors, most were white British and more were female, and clonal diversity was possibly underestimated. Baseline testing showed seropositivity in only 6 or 7 AZD1222 recipients.

Per the germline V gene, CDR1 is LNHDA and CDR2 is SQIVND (reference sequence). CDR3 length: 17 amino acids. V lost 0 bases and J lost 5, with 16 bases in between. Remarks on this clone: Its antigen is still unknown.

The data were produced by immunoSEQ multiplex PCR, yet TCRdb's version contains in-frame clones alone and is incomplete. The sample gives approximately 120,000 clones, about 90% of which show up once; 7.5% is in the top ten. The chain uses TRBV19 and TRBJ2-2; D is possibly TRBD2 (6 bases). The starting material was peripheral blood, obtained on day 0 of AZD1222 vaccination. The receptor was derived from an adult in good health. CDR3 in amino acids: CASSIDRRREGTGELFF. The CDR3 nucleotides read TGTGCCAGTAGTATAGATCGTAGGAGGGAAGGAACCGGGGAGCTGTTTTTT.